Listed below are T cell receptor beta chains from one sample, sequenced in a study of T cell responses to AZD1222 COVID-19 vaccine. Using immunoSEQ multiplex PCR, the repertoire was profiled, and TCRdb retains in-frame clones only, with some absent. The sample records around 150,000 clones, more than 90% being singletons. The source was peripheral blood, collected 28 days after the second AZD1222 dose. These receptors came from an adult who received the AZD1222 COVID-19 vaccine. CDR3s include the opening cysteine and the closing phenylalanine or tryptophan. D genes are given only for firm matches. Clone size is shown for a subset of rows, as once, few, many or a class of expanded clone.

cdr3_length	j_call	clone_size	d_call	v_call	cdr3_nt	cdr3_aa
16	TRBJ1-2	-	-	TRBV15	TGTGCCACCAGCAGAGATAGGACAACCACTAACTATGGCTACACCTTC	CATSRDRTTTNYGYTF
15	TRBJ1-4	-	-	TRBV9	TGTGCCAGCAATGGGCGGGGGCGAACTAATGAAAAACTGTTTTTT	CASNGRGRTNEKLFF
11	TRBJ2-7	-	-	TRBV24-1	TGTGCCACCAGTGATTTAGCCGAGCAGTACTTC	CATSDLAEQYF
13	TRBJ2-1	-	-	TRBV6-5	TGTGCCAGCAGCCTCCCTCACGGCAATGAGCAGTTCTTC	CASSLPHGNEQFF
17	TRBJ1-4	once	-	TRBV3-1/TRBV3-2	TGTGCCAGCAGCCAGGCCGCGAGGGGGGGGGCTGGCGAAAAACTGTTTTTT	CASSQAARGGAGEKLFF
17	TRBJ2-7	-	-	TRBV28	TGTGCCAGCAGTTTATCCTCTCCGGGACATGGGACGTACGAGCAGTACTTC	CASSLSSPGHGTYEQYF
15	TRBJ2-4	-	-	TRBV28	TGTGCCAGCAGTTTTCCTCAGGGGTTGAATAACATTCAGTACTTC	CASSFPQGLNNIQYF
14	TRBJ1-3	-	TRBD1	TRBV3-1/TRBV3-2	TGTGCCAGCAGCCAGGACAGGGTTGGAAACACCATATATTTT	CASSQDRVGNTIYF
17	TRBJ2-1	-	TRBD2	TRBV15	TGTGCCACCAGCAGAGCGTGGCGGGGGAGCTCCTACAATGAGCAGTTCTTC	CATSRAWRGSSYNEQFF
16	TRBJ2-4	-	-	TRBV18	TGTGCCAGCTCCCCGACCAGCCCCGGAGTAGAAAACATTCAGTACTTC	CASSPTSPGVENIQYF